What follows are 11 T cell receptor beta chains derived from one specimen sequenced in a study of cytomegalovirus exposure and HLA in healthy donors. PCR used 60 Vbeta primers and 13 Jbeta primers. Libraries were prepared by immunoSEQ multiplex PCR; TCRdb keeps only in-frame clonotypes and omits some of them. The sample consists of approximately 170,000 clones, around three quarters of them appearing once. Sample: PBMCs. The source is a woman aged 40 to 55 in good health and CMV-seronegative.

The chain joins TRBV6-1 to TRBJ1-5; no reliable D call. CDR1 and CDR2 from the germline V gene are MNHNS and SASEGT. CDR3 length equals 13 residues. V gave up 6 bases and J gave up 4 bases, with 10 bases separating them. DNA for the CDR3: TGTGCCAGCAGCCCCCGGGAGAATCAGCCCCAGCATTTT. This translates into CASSPRENQPQHF.

The J gene is TRBJ2-3, the V gene TRBV18, with unresolved D. This CDR3 region has 15 residues. Germline CDR1 KGHSH, CDR2 LQKENI. V lost 2 bases to trimming and J lost 0 bases, with 9 bases between them. CDR3 sequence (DNA): TGTGCCAGCTCACCAATCACAGCTAGCACAGATACGCAGTATTTT. Encoded protein: CASSPITASTDTQYF.

This rearrangement joins TRBV5-1 to TRBJ2-4, with D maybe TRBD2 (5 bases). The V gene lost 1 base and the J gene lost 2 bases, with 13 bases spanning the gap. Germline V gene data show CDR1 as SGHRS and CDR2 as YFSETQ. The length of the CDR3 is 16 residues. The CDR3 DNA sequence: TGCGCCAGCAGCTTGATTCCCGGGAACCCCAAAAACATTCAGTACTTC. Translated, it gives CASSLIPGNPKNIQYF.

A single count supports this clone. V gene TRBV5-1 combines with J gene TRBJ2-5, with D hard to call. This CDR3 spans 14 amino acids. Trimming cost V 0 bases and J 0 bases, with 6 bases left between them. Looked up from germline, CDR1 is SGHRS and CDR2 is YFSETQ. In nucleotides, the CDR3 is TGCGCCAGCAGCTTGGACACCAACCAAGAGACCCAGTACTTC. This encodes CASSLDTNQETQYF.

The gene calls are TRBV27 and TRBJ1-5; 8 nucleotides line up with TRBD1. This CDR3 contains 16 residues. Trimming at V came to 6 bases and at J to 4 bases, leaving 11 bases not matched to a gene. Per germline, CDR1 MNHEY and CDR2 SMNVEV (reference sequence). Written as DNA, the CDR3 is TGTGCCAGCAGCCCGTTCGGGACAGGCCTAAATCAGCCCCAGCATTTT. It encodes CASSPFGTGLNQPQHF.

This clone was picked up a small number of times. The genes are TRBV19 and TRBJ2-5; D might be TRBD2 (5 bases). In germline, CDR1 is LNHDA, CDR2 SQIVND (reference sequence). The germline V and J ends were trimmed by 5 bases and 0 bases, with 7 bases remaining between them. The CDR3 spans 13 residues. This chain's CDR3 is CASSRGYQETQYF. For the CDR3, the DNA is TGTGCCAGTAGTCGAGGGTACCAAGAGACCCAGTACTTC.

The chain joins TRBV5-8 to TRBJ1-1; tentatively, D is TRBD1 (6 bases). From germline, CDR1 is SGHTS and CDR2 YDEGEE. Between the trimmed V and J ends, which lost 6 bases and 6 bases, there was a span of 18 bases. There are 14 residues in the CDR3. CDR3 loop: CASKKFLQGPEAFF. The CDR3 nucleotides are TGTGCCAGCAAGAAGTTCCTACAGGGACCTGAAGCTTTCTTT.

A single count supports this clone. This chain joins TRBV18 and TRBJ2-2; D call uncertain. V shed 5 bases and J shed 6 bases, with 10 bases lying between them. The CDR3 consists of 13 residues. Germline CDR1 reads KGHSH; CDR2 reads LQKENI. The CDR3 loop reads CASSFSQSGELFF. CDR3 DNA sequence: TGTGCCAGCTCATTTAGCCAGTCCGGGGAGCTGTTTTTT.

The rearrangement uses TRBV19 and TRBJ1-1; 7 bases match TRBD1. Trimming cost V 8 bases and J 0 bases; bases outside gene matches: 6. The CDR3 runs to 14 residues. Germline lookup yields CDR1 LNHDA and CDR2 SQIVND (reference sequence). The CDR3 spells CASAQGRMNTEAFF. CDR3 coding DNA: TGTGCCAGTGCACAGGGGAGGATGAACACTGAAGCTTTCTTT. The full variable domain, its missing parts supplied by reference TRBV19 and TRBJ1-1, is DGGITQSPKYLFRKEGQNVTLSCEQNLNHDAMYWYRQDPGQGLRLIYYSQIVNDFQKGDIAEGYSVSREKKESFPLTVTSAQKNPTAFYLCASAQGRMNTEAFFGQGTRLTVV.

This clone was seen more than once but under ten times. The CDR3 reads CASSPGTASPLHF. The CDR3 coding sequence is TGTGCCAGCAGTCCAGGGACAGCATCACCCCTCCACTTT. The chain employs TRBV28 and TRBJ1-6, with 7 bases aligning to TRBD1. Per the germline V gene, CDR1 is MDHEN and CDR2 is SYDVKM. This CDR3 has 13 residues. The V gene end was trimmed by 5 bases and the J gene end by 10 bases; junction bases not matched to a gene: 5.

For the CDR3, the DNA is TGCAGCGTTCGGACAGGGGGGGAGACCCAGTACTTC. It is translated as CSVRTGGETQYF. J is TRBJ2-5 and V is TRBV29-1; 10 nucleotides align to TRBD1. This CDR3 is 12 amino acids long. V gave up 5 bases and J gave up 5 bases; unmatched junction bases: 2. Germline CDR1 reads SQVTM; CDR2 reads ANQGSEA.